This TCR beta chain is drawn from a study of cytomegalovirus exposure and HLA in healthy donors (dated by TCRdb to 2016 to 2017). Regarding the research as a whole: An earlier analysis of more than 550 of the donors reported 250 to 350 Gb of sequence data and around 120 million unique TCR beta sequences obtained from about 180 million T cells. An early release covering some 640 HLA-typed donors comprised 250 to 350 gigabases of sequencing data and roughly 86 million unique TCR sequences. Among the approximately 430 genotyped donors, more than 70% belonged to the genetic ancestry cluster associated with self-reported Caucasian donors. The aim of the study was to test whether cataloging public T cell receptors could identify signatures of past pathogen exposure. The T cell repertoires of some 670 subjects were profiled by immunosequencing and related to cytomegalovirus serostatus. In addition to the first cohort of around 670 subjects, a separate validation cohort of some 120 different subjects was used. To predict cytomegalovirus infection status, the study combined high-throughput TCR immunosequencing, statistical association of individual TCRs with disease status, and machine learning. In a later analysis, previously published TCR beta repertoires from 500 to 750 donors were re-analyzed and high-resolution HLA genotyping was added so that TCR occurrence patterns could be studied. In the later analysis, no new phenotypic data were used to find candidate immune exposures; instead, reliance was placed on TCR beta sequences and their occurrence across donors. An earlier analysis of some 500 of the donors used high-throughput TCR beta sequencing to judge whether each TCR beta V gene segment behaved as functional or pseudogenic. Alongside the repertoire data, information on donor age, sex, ethnicity and CMV serostatus was compiled. Genome-wide SNP genotypes for about 65% of the roughly 670 donors were used in a later genetic analysis, which treated that subset as a discovery cohort. Every repertoire in the discovery cohort had been generated on one and the same sequencing platform. Class I and class II HLA loci were covered by the typing at four-digit resolution. The number of typed donors differed by locus: about 620-630 for A, B, C, DRB1 and DQB1; 500 to 550 for DQA1; roughly 600 for DPA1; and about 450 for DPB1. A handful of DR-DQ haplotypes were handled as single units for association and clustering because linkage in the cohort was strong. Among roughly 370 genotyped donors of the cohort, an average of approximately 250,000 unique TCR beta nucleotide sequences were sequenced per donor, roughly 20% of them non-productive. The study at large found these results: In a later analysis, several top co-occurrence clusters were reported to appear linked to parvovirus B19, influenza, CMV and Epstein-Barr virus. In a later analysis, most CMV-associated TCR beta chains were found to appear HLA-restricted, with HLA associations seemingly driven largely by CMV exposure. Only TCR beta chains were sequenced in this cohort, and the absence of alpha or paired-chain data limited detectable features. A later analysis found that HLA-associated TCR beta chains were more clonally expanded and had lower generation probabilities than equally common non-associated chains. Strong co-occurrence of HLA alleles, especially DR and DQ, made assigning TCR associations to individual alleles difficult. In a later genetic analysis, a missense DCLRE1C variant was associated with V-gene and J-gene trimming of TCR beta chains, and the association was replicated in an independent cohort. CMV serostatus was the only immune exposure information available for the cohort. A later analysis associated 15,000 or so TCR beta sequences with specific HLA alleles at a false discovery rate of 0.05. Linkage disequilibrium might explain the correlated functional status among segregating V segments, but an unknown experimental factor could not be excluded. An earlier analysis of some 560 of the donors showed that most TCR beta V segments appeared in productive rearrangements either about 87% or about 30% of the time, which broadly matched IMGT annotations. According to a later genetic analysis, donors in an Asian-associated ancestry cluster had fewer N-insertions in productive TCRs than the approximately 670-donor mean. HLA typing was unavailable for some donors at each locus, so association tests used only the typed subset. According to a later analysis, TCR association rates differed among HLA loci, with DRB1 alleles showing the most associated TCRs and HLA-C alleles showing the fewest. Cytomegalovirus status was reported to be diagnosed by the classifier with high specificity and sensitivity in both the original and validation cohorts. Because the 87-base-pair reads could not distinguish some IMGT-functional V segments, including TRBV6-2 and TRBV6-3, those segments were excluded. The study gave a list of 150 to 200 TCR beta chains associated with cytomegalovirus. Sequencing depth was assumed to be roughly uniform across donors in the presence/absence analyses, though that assumption may not hold. A further reported finding was that TCR beta sequences accurately predicted the HLA-A and HLA-B alleles for most subjects in the first cohort. Most TCR sequences were observed very rarely across donors, whereas some public TCRs were present in many individuals. In vitro tests confirmed that a few of the cytomegalovirus-associated TCR beta chains recognize cytomegalovirus antigens. A cluster of highly shared sequence variants was judged likely to represent a technical artifact of the sequencing pipeline. The authors suggested that the approach could potentially be generalized to other disease states and immunological phenotypes. Because counts were too low, roughly 17 rarely observed V segments, including chromosome 9 orphons, were left out of the earlier analysis of some 640 of the donors.

Concerning this clone itself: Its antigen remains unidentified.

Library preparation employed the immunoSEQ multiplex PCR assay. A mixture of 60 forward primers for TCR Vbeta segments and 13 reverse primers for TCR Jbeta segments was used in the multiplex PCR. Amplification of the CDR3 region of rearranged TCR beta genes was performed with a multiplex PCR assay on genomic DNA. The amplified TCR beta libraries were sequenced on the Illumina HiSeq System as 87-base-pair reads. The original pipeline was this. A later analysis tallied tens of millions of unique TCR beta chains across the 610 or so repertoires, and about 10 million of those chains were shared by two or more donors. Raw reads were error-corrected and collapsed into unique sequences by a nearest-neighbor algorithm in which closely related sequences were merged to remove PCR and sequencing errors. V, D and J gene segments were assigned by aligning CDR3 sequences to IMGT reference sequences. For a sequence to be retained, at least a six-nucleotide match to both a V gene segment and a J gene segment was required. A rearrangement was called productive if the CDR3 had no stop codons and remained in frame with V and J, and every other rearrangement was called non-productive. CDR3 was defined according to IMGT convention as the region running from the second conserved V-encoded cysteine to the conserved J-encoded phenylalanine. The earlier analysis of approximately 500 of the donors excluded sequences that lacked an unambiguous match to a single V gene segment. In an earlier analysis of approximately 590 of the donors, V segments were called functional above 56.7% productive rearrangements and were called segregating when the between-donor standard deviation exceeded 5%. To diagnose cytomegalovirus status from the catalog of TCR beta chain sequences, a statistical classification framework was built. A later analysis assigned V and J genes by comparing TCR nucleotide sequences with IMGT/GENE-DB human TR gene sequences. A later analysis assigned CDR3 sequences and most-parsimonious VDJ recombination scenarios with the TCRdist pipeline. In a later analysis, every TCR beta chain was defined by the combination of its CDR3 amino acid sequence and its V-gene family, and reads without a unique V-gene family were dropped. In a later analysis, fewer than 650 highly shared, low-generation-probability nucleotide sequences were removed to address suspected cross-contamination and a sequencing artifact. In a later analysis, a clonal expansion index was calculated for each public chain from normalized within-repertoire ranks of inferred template counts. Generation probabilities in a later analysis came from a VDJ recombination model fitted to out-of-frame rearrangements, and those results were checked against IGoR. In a later analysis, hypergeometric tests were used to score TCR-TCR, TCR-HLA and TCR-CMV co-occurrence, with a repertoire-size bias correction applied to TCR pairs. To estimate false discovery rates, a later analysis permuted the HLA or CMV assignments 20 times. In a later analysis, co-occurring TCRs were grouped using DBSCAN, with TCRdist sequence similarity added in when clustering inside HLA-allele-positive subsets. For co-occurrence clustering, repertoires with fewer than 30,000 or more than 120,000 public chains were excluded, along with roughly 5 repertoires with anomalous nucleotide sharing. Held by TCRdb, this immuneACCESS table contains in-frame sequences only and omits some clones. Under half of the omission traces to an unresolved V gene where checked; the cause of the rest is unknown. That table furnishes V, J and clone size, whereas the DNA furnished D and trimming. This sample's table contains 45,000 to 70,000 clones. The ten largest clones take up 11% of the sample.

From the cysteine through the phenylalanine, the CDR3 covers 13 amino acids. Here the CDR3 DNA is all that survives: 39 bases in frame from base 1. CDR1 and CDR2 (KGHSH, LQKENI) derive from the germline V gene. V sheds 6 bases and J sheds 0 bases, leaving 6 bases between their ends. The cohort consisted of 600 to 700 healthy bone marrow donors. At the time of sampling, all cohort members were nominally healthy, though unrecorded immune exposures were likely present. The donor tested CMV seropositive, placing the donor among the 290 or so seropositive members of the cohort. A peripheral blood sample was provided by each donor, and peripheral blood mononuclear cells were used for TCR beta sequencing. The Qiagen DNeasy Blood Extraction Kit was used to extract genomic DNA from the blood cell samples.

Recombination joined TRBV18 with TRBJ1-3, and possibly TRBD1, on 5 matching bases. The receptor's source is a woman aged 45-65 years in good health and CMV-seropositive. The material sequenced was PBMCs. In nucleotide form, the sequence is TGTGCCAGCTCCGACAGCTCTGGAAACACCATATATTTT. It is translated as CASSDSSGNTIYF. Full variable domain (CDR3 extended with the reference TRBV18 and TRBJ1-3 proteins): NAGVMQNPRHLVRRRGQEARLRCSPMKGHSHVYWYRQLPEEGLKFMVYLQKENIIDESGMPKERFSAEFPKEGPSILRIQQVVRGDSAAYFCASSDSSGNTIYFGEGSWLTVV.